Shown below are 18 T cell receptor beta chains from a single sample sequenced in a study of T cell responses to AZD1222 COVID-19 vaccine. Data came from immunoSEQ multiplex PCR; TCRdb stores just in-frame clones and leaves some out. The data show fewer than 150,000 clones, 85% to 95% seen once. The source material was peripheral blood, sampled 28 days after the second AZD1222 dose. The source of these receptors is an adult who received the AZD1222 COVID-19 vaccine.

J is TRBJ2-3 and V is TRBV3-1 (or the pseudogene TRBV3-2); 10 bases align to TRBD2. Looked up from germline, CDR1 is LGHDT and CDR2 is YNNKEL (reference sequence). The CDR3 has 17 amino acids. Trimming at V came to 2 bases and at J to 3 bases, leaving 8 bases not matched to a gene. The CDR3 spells CASSQQPAGGPTDTQYF. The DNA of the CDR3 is TGTGCCAGCAGCCAACAACCAGCGGGGGGGCCAACAGATACGCAGTATTTT.

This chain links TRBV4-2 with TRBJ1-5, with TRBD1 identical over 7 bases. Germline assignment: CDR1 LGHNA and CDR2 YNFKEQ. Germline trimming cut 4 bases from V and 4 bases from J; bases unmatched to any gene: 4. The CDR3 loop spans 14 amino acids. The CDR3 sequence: CASSPAGGNQPQHF. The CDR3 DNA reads TGTGCCAGCAGCCCCGCAGGGGGGAATCAGCCCCAGCATTTT.

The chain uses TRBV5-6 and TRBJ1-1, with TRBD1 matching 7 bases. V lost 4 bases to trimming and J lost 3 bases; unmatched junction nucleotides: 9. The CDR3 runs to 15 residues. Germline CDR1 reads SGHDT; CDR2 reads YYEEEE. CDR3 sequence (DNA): TGTGCCAGCAGCCTAATGGGTACAGGGGACACTGAAGCTTTCTTT. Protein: CASSLMGTGDTEAFF. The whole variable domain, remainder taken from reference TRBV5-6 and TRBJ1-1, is DAGVTQSPTHLIKTRGQQVTLRCSPKSGHDTVSWYQQALGQGPQFIFQYYEEEERQRGNFPDRFSGHQFPNYSSELNVNALLLGDSALYLCASSLMGTGDTEAFFGQGTRLTVV.

The CDR3 bases are TGTGCCAGCAGTGGGGACACAGGGCCCACAGATACGCAGTATTTT. It encodes CASSGDTGPTDTQYF. V gene TRBV5-6 combines with J gene TRBJ2-3; a possible D gene is TRBD1 (6 bases). The CDR3 sequence is 15 residues long. The germline gives CDR1 SGHDT, CDR2 YYEEEE. Trimming removed 5 bases at V and 2 bases at J, with 15 bases between.

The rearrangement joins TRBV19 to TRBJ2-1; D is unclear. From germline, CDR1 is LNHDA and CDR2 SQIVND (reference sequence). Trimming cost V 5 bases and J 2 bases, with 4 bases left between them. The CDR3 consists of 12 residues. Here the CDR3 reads CASSRTYNEQFF. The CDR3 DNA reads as TGTGCCAGTAGTCGCACCTACAATGAGCAGTTCTTC.

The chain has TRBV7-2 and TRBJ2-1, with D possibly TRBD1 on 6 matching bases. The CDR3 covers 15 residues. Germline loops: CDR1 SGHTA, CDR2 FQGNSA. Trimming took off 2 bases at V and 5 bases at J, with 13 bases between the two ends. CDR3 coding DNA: TGTGCCAGCAGCTTATGGGGGCTCAGTAACAATGAGCAGTTCTTC. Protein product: CASSLWGLSNNEQFF.

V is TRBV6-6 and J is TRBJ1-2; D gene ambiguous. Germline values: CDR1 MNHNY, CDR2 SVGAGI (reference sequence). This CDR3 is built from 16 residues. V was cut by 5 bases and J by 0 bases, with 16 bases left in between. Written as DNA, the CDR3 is TGTGCCAGCAGTCCAATAGTCAATACACCTAACTATGGCTACACCTTC. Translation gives CASSPIVNTPNYGYTF.

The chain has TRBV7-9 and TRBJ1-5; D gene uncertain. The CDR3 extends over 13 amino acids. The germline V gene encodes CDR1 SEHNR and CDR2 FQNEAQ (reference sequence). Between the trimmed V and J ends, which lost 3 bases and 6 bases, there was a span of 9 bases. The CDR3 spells CASSFRTGQPQHF. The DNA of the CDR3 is TGTGCCAGCAGCTTCCGAACCGGTCAGCCCCAGCATTTT.

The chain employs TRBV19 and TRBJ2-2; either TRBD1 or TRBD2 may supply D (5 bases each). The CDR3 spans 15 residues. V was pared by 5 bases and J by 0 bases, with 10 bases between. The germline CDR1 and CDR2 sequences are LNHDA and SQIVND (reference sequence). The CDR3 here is CASSWDRTNTGELFF. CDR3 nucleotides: TGTGCCAGTAGTTGGGACCGTACGAACACCGGGGAGCTGTTTTTT. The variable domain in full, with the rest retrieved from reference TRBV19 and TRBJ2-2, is DGGITQSPKYLFRKEGQNVTLSCEQNLNHDAMYWYRQDPGQGLRLIYYSQIVNDFQKGDIAEGYSVSREKKESFPLTVTSAQKNPTAFYLCASSWDRTNTGELFFGEGSRLTVL.

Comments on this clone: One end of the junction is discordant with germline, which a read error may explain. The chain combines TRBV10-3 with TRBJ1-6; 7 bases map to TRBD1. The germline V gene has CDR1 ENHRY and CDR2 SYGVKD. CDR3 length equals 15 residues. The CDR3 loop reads CTIRRGGQNNSPLHF. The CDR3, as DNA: TGTACCATCAGGAGGGGGGGACAGAATAATTCACCCCTCCACTTT.

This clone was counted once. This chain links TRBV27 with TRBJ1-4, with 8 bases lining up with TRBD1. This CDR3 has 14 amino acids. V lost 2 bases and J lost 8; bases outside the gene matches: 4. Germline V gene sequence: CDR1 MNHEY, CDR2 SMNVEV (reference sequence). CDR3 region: CASSLRTGREKLFF. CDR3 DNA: TGTGCCAGCAGTTTAAGGACAGGGCGGGAAAAACTGTTTTTT.

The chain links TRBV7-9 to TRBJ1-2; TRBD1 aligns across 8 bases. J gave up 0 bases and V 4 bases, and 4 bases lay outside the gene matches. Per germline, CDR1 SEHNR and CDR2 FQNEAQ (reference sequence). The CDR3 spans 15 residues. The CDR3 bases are TGTGCCAGCAGCTGGTTGGGACAGGCTAACTATGGCTACACCTTC. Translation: CASSWLGQANYGYTF.

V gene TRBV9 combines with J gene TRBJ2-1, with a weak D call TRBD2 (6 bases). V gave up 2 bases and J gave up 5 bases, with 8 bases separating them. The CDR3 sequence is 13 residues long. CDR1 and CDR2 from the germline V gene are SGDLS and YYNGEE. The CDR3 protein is CASSVGGDNEQFF. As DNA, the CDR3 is TGTGCCAGCAGCGTGGGAGGAGACAATGAGCAGTTCTTC.

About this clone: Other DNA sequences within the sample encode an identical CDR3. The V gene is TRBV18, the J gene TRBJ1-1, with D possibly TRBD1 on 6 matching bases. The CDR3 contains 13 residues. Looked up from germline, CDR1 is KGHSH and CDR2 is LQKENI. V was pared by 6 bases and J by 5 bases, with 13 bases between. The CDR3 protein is CASSPQGRTEAFF. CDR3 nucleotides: TGTGCCAGCTCCCCCCAGGGGAGGACTGAAGCTTTCTTT.

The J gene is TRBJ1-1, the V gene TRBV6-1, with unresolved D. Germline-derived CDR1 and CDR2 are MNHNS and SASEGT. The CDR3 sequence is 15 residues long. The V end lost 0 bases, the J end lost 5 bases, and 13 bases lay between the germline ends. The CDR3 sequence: CASSEASGVGTEAFF. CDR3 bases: TGTGCCAGCAGTGAAGCAAGCGGGGTCGGAACTGAAGCTTTCTTT.

This CDR3 reads CASSYSPGVATDTQYF. For the CDR3, the DNA is TGTGCCAGCAGTTACTCTCCGGGGGTTGCCACAGATACGCAGTATTTT. V usage is TRBV6-2 or TRBV6-3 and J usage is TRBJ2-3; D may be TRBD2 (6 bases). Germline CDR1 reads MNHEY; CDR2 reads SVGEGT. The CDR3 is 16 residues long. The V and J ends lost 0 bases and 2 bases respectively, with 12 bases between them.

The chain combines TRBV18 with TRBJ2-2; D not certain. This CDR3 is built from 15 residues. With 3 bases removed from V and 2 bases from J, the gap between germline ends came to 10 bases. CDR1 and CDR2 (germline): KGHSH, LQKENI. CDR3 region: CASSPDQPNTGELFF. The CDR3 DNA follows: TGTGCCAGCTCACCCGATCAGCCAAACACCGGGGAGCTGTTTTTT.

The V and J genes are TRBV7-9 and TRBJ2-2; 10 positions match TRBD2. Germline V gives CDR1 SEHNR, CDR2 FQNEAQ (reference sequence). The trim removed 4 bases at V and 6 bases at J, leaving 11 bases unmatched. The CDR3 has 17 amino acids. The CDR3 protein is CASSSSKRGGRPGELFF. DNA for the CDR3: TGTGCCAGCAGCTCCTCCAAGCGGGGGGGCCGACCCGGGGAGCTGTTTTTT.